These T cell receptor beta chains were read from a single sample in a study of blood T cell repertoires in COVID-19. Here immunoSEQ multiplex PCR was the method, and the copy in TCRdb shows in-frame clones only, minus some. The table records about 170,000 clones, 85% of them present only once. The specimen was peripheral blood. The receptors come from a woman aged 80 or over with COVID-19, enrolled during active disease. Each CDR3 is given with its conserved first and last residue. D genes are given only for firm matches. Clone size is not always given. Where it is, it says once, few, many or a class for expanded clones.

TRBJ2-7,once,TRBV3-1/TRBV3-2,-,TGTGCCAGCAGCCAGAGGGATTACGAGCAGTACTTC,CASSQRDYEQYF
TRBJ2-1,-,TRBV12-3/TRBV12-4,TRBD2,TGTGCCAGCGGGGTGACTCGGGAGGGGCAGTTCTTC,CASGVTREGQFF
TRBJ2-7,-,TRBV27,TRBD1,TGTGCCAGCAGTCCCGGGACAGGCCCTGGCGAGCAGTACTTC,CASSPGTGPGEQYF
TRBJ2-2,-,TRBV29-1,-,TGCAGCGTTAGTAGCGGAGCGAACACCGGGGAGCTGTTTTTT,CSVSSGANTGELFF
TRBJ1-2,-,TRBV5-1,-,TGCGCCAGCAGCACCAGCAGGGTAGAAGACCAGGGCTACACCTTC,CASSTSRVEDQGYTF
TRBJ2-3,-,TRBV27,TRBD2,TGTGCCAGCAGCCTTTGGGGGGGGTCTAGCACAGATACGCAGTATTTT,CASSLWGGSSTDTQYF
TRBJ2-5,-,TRBV29-1,TRBD1,TGCAGCGTGGGACAGGCGCAAGAGACCCAGTACTTC,CSVGQAQETQYF
TRBJ2-2,-,TRBV5-1,TRBD1,TGCGCCAGCAGCTTGTCCGCAGGGGGACACACCGGGGAGCTGTTTTTT,CASSLSAGGHTGELFF
TRBJ2-3,-,TRBV24-1,-,TGTGCCAGGGGGGTGATTTGGGCAGATACGCAGTATTTT,CARGVIWADTQYF
TRBJ2-2,-,TRBV7-3,-,TGTGCCAGCAGCTTAACTAGCTACACCGGGGAGCTGTTTTTT,CASSLTSYTGELFF
TRBJ1-1,-,TRBV9,-,TGTGCCAGCAGCGTAGGGGGGGGCCTTGAAGCTTTCTTT,CASSVGGGLEAFF
TRBJ1-5,-,TRBV6-5,-,TGTGCCAGCAGCAAACAGTACCGCCAATGGCCCCAGCATTTT,CASSKQYRQWPQHF
TRBJ1-4,-,TRBV28,TRBD1,TGTGCCAGCAGTTTCATGGACAGGGCTAATGAAAAACTGTTTTTT,CASSFMDRANEKLFF
TRBJ1-2,-,TRBV19,-,TGTGCCAGTAGTATGGGCAGAGCTAACTATGGCTACACCTTC,CASSMGRANYGYTF
TRBJ2-2,-,TRBV9,-,TGTGCCAGCAGCGAACGCACTCGGGGGGAGCTGTTTTTT,CASSERTRGELFF
TRBJ1-5,-,TRBV5-8,-,TGTGCCAGCAGCTTGGCTCAGGGGACCTATCAGCCCCAGCATTTT,CASSLAQGTYQPQHF
TRBJ1-4,-,TRBV5-1,-,TGCGCCAGCAGCTTGGATCTCGTCTTGCAGGGTCCAACTAATGAAAAACTGTTTTTT,CASSLDLVLQGPTNEKLFF
TRBJ2-1,-,TRBV7-2,TRBD2,TGTGCCAGCAGCTCAATCCGGGACTACCCCAACAATGAGCAGTTCTTC,CASSSIRDYPNNEQFF
TRBJ2-3,-,TRBV9,-,TGTGCCAGCAGCGTAGGTCCGGGTGAGGGCACAGATACGCAGTATTTT,CASSVGPGEGTDTQYF
TRBJ2-7,-,TRBV28,TRBD2,TGTGCCAGCATTTCGGGCGGGAGGGCTTACGAGCAGTACTTC,CASISGGRAYEQYF
TRBJ2-5,-,TRBV5-1,TRBD1,TGCGCCAGCAGCACAGGGACAGTTCAAGAGACCCAGTACTTC,CASSTGTVQETQYF
TRBJ2-5,few,TRBV7-3,TRBD2,TGTGCCAGCAGCTTGACTAGCGGGACAAACCAAGAGACCCAGTACTTC,CASSLTSGTNQETQYF